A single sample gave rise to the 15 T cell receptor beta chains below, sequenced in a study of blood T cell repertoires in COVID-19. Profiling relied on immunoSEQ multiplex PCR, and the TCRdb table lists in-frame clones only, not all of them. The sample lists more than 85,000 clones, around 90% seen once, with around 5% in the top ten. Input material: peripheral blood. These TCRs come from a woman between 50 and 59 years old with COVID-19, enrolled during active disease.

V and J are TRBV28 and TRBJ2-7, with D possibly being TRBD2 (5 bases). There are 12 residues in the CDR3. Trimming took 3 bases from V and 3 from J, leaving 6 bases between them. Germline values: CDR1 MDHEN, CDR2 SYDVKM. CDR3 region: CASSFRGYEQYF. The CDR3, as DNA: TGTGCCAGCAGTTTCCGGGGCTACGAGCAGTACTTC.

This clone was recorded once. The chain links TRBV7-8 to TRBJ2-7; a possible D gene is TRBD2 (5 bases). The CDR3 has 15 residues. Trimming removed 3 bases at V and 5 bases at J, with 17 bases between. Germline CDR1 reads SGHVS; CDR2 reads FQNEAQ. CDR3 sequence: CASSFRRGGPNEQYF. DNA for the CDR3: TGTGCCAGCAGCTTTAGAAGAGGAGGTCCCAACGAGCAGTACTTC.

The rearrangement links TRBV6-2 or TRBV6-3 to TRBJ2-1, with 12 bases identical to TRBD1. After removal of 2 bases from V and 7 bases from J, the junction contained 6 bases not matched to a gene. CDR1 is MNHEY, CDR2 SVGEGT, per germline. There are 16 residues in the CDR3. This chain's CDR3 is CASSYPGQGARNEQFF. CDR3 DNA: TGTGCCAGCAGTTACCCGGGACAGGGGGCGCGGAATGAGCAGTTCTTC.

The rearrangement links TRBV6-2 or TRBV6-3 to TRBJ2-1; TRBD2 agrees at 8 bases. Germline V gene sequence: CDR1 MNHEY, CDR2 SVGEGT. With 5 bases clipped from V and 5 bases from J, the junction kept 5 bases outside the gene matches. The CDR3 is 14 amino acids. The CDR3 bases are TGTGCCAGCAGTCCACGACTAGCGAACAATGAGCAGTTCTTC. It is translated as CASSPRLANNEQFF.

In DNA, the CDR3 is TGTGCCAGCAGTTTATTGGGACAGGGTTTCAATCAGCCCCAGCATTTT. It specifies CASSLLGQGFNQPQHF. This chain uses TRBV27 with TRBJ1-5; 9 bases line up with TRBD1. CDR1 MNHEY and CDR2 SMNVEV come from the germline V gene (reference sequence). The CDR3 is 16 residues long. The trim removed 1 base at V and 3 bases at J, leaving 4 bases unmatched.

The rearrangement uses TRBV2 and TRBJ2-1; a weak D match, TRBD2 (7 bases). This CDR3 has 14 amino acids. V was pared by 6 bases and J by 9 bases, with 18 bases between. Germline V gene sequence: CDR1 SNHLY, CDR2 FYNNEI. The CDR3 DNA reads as TGTGCCAGCAGGGTCGGGGGGCCGGAAAGTGAGCAGTTCTTC. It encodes CASRVGGPESEQFF.

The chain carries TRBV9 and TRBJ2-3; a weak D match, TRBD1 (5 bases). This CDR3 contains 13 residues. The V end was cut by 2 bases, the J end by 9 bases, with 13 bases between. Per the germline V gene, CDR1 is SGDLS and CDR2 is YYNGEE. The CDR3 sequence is CASSVSDPGTQYF. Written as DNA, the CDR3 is TGTGCCAGCAGCGTCTCGGACCCAGGGACGCAGTATTTT.

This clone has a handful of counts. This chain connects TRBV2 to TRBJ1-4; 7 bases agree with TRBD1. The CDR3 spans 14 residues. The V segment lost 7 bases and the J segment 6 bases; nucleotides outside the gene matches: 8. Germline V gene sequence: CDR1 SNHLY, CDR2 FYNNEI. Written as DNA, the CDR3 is TGTGCCAGCACCATCGGTGGGACAGATGAAAAACTGTTTTTT. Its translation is CASTIGGTDEKLFF.

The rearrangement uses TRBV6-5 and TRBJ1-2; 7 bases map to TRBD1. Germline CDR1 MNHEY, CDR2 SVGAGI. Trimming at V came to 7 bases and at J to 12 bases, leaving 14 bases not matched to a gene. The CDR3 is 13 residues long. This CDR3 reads CASTPRQGRSNTF. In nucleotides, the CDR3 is TGTGCCAGCACCCCAAGACAGGGCAGGTCAAACACCTTC.

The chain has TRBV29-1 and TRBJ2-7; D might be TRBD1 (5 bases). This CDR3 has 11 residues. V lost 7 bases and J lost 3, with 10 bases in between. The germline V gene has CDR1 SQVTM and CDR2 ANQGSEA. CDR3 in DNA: TGCAGCGCAGGACAACTCTACGAGCAGTACTTC. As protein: CSAGQLYEQYF.

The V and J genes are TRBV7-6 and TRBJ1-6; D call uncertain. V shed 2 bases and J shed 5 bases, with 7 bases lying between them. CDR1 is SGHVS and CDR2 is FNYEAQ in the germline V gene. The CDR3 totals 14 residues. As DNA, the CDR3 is TGTGCCAGCAGCTTATCACACGATAATTCACCCCTCCACTTT. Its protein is CASSLSHDNSPLHF.

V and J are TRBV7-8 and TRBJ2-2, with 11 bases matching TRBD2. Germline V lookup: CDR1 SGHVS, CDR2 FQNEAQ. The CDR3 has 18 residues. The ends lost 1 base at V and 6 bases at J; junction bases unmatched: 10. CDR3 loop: CASSLGIPHSGGAGELFF. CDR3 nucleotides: TGTGCCAGCAGCTTAGGCATCCCCCATAGCGGGGGGGCCGGGGAGCTGTTTTTT.

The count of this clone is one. This CDR3 is CASPGDPNTEAFF. The DNA for the CDR3 is TGTGCCTCACCGGGGGACCCTAACACTGAAGCTTTCTTT. The V gene is TRBV7-2, the J gene TRBJ1-1; the D gene is possibly TRBD1 (5 bases). V was clipped by 11 bases and J by 2 bases, with 15 bases between them. In germline, CDR1 is SGHTA, CDR2 FQGNSA. The CDR3 contains 13 residues.

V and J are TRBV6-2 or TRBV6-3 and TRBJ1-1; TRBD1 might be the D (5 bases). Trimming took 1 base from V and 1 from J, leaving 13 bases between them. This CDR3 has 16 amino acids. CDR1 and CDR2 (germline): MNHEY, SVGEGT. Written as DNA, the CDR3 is TGTGCCAGCAGTTACTTGACGGACCAGGGGAACACTGAAGCTTTCTTT. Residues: CASSYLTDQGNTEAFF.

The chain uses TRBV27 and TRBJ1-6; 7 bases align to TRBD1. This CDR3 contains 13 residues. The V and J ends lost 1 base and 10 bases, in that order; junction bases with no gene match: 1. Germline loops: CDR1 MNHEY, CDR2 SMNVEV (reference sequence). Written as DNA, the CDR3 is TGTGCCAGCAGTTTATTACAGGGGTCACCCCTCCACTTT. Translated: CASSLLQGSPLHF.